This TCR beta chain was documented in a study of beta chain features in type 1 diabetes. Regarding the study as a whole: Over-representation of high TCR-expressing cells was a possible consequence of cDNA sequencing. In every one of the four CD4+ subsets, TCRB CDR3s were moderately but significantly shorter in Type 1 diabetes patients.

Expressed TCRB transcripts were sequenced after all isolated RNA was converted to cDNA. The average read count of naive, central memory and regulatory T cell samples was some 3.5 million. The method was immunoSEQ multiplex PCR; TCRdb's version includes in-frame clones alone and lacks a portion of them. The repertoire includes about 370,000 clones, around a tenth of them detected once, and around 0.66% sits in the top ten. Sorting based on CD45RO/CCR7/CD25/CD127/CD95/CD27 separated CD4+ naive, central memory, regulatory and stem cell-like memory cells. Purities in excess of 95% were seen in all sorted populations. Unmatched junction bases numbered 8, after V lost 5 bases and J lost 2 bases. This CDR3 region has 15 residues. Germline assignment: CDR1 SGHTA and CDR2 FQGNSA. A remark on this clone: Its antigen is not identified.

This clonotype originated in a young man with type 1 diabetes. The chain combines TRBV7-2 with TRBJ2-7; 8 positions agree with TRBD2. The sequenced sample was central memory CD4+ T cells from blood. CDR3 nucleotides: TGTGCCAGCAGCCCCGCGGGGGGAGGGGCCTACGAGCAGTACTTC. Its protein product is CASSPAGGGAYEQYF.